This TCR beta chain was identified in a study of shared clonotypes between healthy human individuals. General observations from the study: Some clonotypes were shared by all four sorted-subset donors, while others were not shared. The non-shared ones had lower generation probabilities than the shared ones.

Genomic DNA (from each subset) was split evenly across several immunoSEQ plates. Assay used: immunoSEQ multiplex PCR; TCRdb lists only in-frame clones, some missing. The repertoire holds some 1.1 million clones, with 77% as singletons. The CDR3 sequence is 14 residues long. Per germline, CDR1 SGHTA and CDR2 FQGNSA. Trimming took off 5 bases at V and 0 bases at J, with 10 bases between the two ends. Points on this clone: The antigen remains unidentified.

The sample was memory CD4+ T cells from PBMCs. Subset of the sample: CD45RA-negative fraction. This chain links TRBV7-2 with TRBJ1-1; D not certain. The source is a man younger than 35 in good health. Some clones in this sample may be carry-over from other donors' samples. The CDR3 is CASSPGPLNTEAFF. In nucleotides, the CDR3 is TGTGCCAGCAGCCCAGGACCGCTGAACACTGAAGCTTTCTTT.